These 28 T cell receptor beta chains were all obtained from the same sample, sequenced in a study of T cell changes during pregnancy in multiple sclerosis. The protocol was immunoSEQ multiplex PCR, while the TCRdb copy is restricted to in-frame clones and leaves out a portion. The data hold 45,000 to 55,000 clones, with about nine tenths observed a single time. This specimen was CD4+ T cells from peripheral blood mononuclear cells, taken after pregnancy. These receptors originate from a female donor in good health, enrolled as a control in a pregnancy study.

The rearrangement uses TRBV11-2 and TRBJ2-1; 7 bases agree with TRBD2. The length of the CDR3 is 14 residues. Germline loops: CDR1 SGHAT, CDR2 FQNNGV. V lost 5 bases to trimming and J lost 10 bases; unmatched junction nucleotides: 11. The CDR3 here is CASSHWVAGVEQFF. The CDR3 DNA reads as TGTGCCAGCAGCCATTGGGTGGCGGGAGTGGAGCAGTTCTTC.

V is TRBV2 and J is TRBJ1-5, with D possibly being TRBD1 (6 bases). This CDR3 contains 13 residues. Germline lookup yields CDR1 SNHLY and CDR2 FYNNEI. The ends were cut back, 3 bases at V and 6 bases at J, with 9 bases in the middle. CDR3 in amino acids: CASSDQGSQPQHF. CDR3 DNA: TGTGCCAGCAGTGACCAGGGGAGTCAGCCCCAGCATTTT.

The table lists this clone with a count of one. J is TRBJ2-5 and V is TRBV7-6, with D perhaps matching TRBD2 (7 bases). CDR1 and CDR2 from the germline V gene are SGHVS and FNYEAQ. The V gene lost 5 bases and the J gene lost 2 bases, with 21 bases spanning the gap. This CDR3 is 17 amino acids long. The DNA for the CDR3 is TGTGCCAGCAGCCCGGGGGGCATGGGAGGGATTCAAGAGACCCAGTACTTC. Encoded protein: CASSPGGMGGIQETQYF.

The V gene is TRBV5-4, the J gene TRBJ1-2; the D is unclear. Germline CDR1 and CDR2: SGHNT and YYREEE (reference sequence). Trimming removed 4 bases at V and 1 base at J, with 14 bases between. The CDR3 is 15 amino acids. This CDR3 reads CASSNPAVLNYGYTF. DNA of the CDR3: TGTGCCAGCAGCAACCCCGCAGTGCTTAACTATGGCTACACCTTC.

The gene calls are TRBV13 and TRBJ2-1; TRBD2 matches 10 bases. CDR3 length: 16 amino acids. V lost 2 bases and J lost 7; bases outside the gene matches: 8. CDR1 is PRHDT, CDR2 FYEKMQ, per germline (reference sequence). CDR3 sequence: CASSLFRLAGANEQFF. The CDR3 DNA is TGTGCCAGCAGCTTATTCCGGCTAGCGGGAGCAAATGAGCAGTTCTTC.

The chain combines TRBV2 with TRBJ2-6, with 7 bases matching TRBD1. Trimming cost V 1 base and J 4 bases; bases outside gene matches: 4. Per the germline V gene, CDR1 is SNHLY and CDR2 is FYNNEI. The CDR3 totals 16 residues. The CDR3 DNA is TGTGCCAGCAGTGAAGGACAGGGTTACGGGGCCAACGTCCTGACTTTC. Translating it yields CASSEGQGYGANVLTF.

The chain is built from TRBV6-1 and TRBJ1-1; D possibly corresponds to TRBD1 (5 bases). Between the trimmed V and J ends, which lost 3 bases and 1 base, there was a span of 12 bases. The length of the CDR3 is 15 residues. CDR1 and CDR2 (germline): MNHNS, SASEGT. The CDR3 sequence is CASSDVAGPNTEAFF. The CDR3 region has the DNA TGTGCCAGCAGTGACGTGGCAGGGCCGAACACTGAAGCTTTCTTT.

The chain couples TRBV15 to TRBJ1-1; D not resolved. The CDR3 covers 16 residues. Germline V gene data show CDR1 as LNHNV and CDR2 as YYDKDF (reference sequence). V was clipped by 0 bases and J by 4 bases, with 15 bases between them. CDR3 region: CATSRDRDLATTEAFF. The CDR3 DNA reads TGTGCCACCAGCAGAGATCGTGACTTAGCTACCACTGAAGCTTTCTTT.

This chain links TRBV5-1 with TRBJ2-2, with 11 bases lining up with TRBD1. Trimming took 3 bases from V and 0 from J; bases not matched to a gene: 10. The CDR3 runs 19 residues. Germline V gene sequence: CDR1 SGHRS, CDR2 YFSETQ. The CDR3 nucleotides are TGCGCCAGCAGCTCCCGTCGGACAGGGGGCGCCCCGAACACCGGGGAGCTGTTTTTT. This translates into CASSSRRTGGAPNTGELFF.

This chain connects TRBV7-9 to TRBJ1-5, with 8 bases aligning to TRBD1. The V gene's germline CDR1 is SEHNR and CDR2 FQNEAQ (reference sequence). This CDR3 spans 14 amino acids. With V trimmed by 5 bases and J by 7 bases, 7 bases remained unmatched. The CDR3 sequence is CASSTQGAGQPQHF. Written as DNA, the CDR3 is TGTGCCAGCAGCACCCAGGGGGCCGGCCAGCCCCAGCATTTT.

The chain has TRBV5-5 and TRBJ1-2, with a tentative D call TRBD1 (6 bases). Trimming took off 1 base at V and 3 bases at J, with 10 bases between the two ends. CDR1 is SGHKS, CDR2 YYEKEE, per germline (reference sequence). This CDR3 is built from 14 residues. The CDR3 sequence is CASSLRDTDYGYTF. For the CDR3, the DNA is TGTGCCAGCAGCTTGAGGGACACAGACTATGGCTACACCTTC. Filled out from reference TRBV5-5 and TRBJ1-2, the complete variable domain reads DAGVTQSPTHLIKTRGQQVTLRCSPISGHKSVSWYQQVLGQGPQFIFQYYEKEERGRGNFPDRFSARQFPNYSSELNVNALLLGDSALYLCASSLRDTDYGYTFGSGTRLTVV.

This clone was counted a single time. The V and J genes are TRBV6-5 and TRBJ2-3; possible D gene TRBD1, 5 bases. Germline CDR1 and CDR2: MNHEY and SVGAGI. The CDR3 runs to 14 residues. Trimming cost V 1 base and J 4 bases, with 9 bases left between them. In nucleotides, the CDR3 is TGTGCCAGCAGTTACTACCAGGGTTCAGATACGCAGTATTTT. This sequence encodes CASSYYQGSDTQYF.

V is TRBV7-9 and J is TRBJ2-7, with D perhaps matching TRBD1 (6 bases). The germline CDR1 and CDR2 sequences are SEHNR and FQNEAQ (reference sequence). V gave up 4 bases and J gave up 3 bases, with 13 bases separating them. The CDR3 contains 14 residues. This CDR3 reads CASSSRTANYEQYF. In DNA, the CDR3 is TGTGCCAGCAGCTCGAGGACAGCCAACTACGAGCAGTACTTC. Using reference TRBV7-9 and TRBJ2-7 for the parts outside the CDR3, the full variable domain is DTGVSQNPRHKITKRGQNVTFRCDPISEHNRLYWYRQTLGQGPEFLTYFQNEAQLEKSRLLSDRFSAERPKGSFSTLEIQRTEQGDSAMYLCASSSRTANYEQYFGPGTRLTVT.

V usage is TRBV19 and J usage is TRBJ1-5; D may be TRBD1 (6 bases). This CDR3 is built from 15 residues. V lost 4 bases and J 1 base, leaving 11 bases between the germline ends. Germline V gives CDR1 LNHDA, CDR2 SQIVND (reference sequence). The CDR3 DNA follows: TGTGCCAGTAGTACGAAAGACAGGAGCAATCAGCCCCAGCATTTT. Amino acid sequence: CASSTKDRSNQPQHF. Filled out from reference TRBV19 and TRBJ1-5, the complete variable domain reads DGGITQSPKYLFRKEGQNVTLSCEQNLNHDAMYWYRQDPGQGLRLIYYSQIVNDFQKGDIAEGYSVSREKKESFPLTVTSAQKNPTAFYLCASSTKDRSNQPQHFGDGTRLSIL.

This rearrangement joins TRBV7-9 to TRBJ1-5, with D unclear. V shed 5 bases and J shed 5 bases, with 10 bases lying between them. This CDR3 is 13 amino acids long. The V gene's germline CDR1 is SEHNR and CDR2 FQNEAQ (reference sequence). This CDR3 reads CASSITADQPQHF. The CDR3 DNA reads TGTGCCAGCAGCATTACAGCAGATCAGCCCCAGCATTTT.

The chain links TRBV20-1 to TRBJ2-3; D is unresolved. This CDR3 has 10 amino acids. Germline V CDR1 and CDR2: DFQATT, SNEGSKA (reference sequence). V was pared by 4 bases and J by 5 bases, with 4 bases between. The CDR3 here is CSATGDTQYF. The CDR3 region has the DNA TGCAGTGCTACGGGAGATACGCAGTATTTT.

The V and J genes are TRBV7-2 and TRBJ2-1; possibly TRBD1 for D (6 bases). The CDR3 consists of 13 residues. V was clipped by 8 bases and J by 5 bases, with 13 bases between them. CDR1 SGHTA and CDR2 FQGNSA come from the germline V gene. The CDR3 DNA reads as TGTGCCAGCGGACAGAAGCCCAACAATGAGCAGTTCTTC. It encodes CASGQKPNNEQFF.

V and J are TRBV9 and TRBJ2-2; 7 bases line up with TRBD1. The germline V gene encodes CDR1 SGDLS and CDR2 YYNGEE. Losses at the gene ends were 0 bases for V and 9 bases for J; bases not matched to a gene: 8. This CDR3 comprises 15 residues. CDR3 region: CASSVENRGYRELFF. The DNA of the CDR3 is TGTGCCAGCAGCGTAGAGAACAGGGGTTACCGGGAGCTGTTTTTT.

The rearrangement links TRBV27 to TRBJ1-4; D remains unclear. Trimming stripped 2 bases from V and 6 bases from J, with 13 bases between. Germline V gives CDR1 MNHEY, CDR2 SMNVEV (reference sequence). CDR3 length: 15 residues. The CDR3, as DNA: TGTGCCAGCAGTTTAGGAGGGCAGGATTATGAAAAACTGTTTTTT. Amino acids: CASSLGGQDYEKLFF.

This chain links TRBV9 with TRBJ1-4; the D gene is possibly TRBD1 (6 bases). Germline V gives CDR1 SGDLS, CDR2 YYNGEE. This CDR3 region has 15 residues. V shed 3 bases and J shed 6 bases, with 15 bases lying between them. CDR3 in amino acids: CASSGGQPLDEKLFF. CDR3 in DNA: TGTGCCAGCAGCGGCGGACAGCCTCTCGATGAAAAACTGTTTTTT.

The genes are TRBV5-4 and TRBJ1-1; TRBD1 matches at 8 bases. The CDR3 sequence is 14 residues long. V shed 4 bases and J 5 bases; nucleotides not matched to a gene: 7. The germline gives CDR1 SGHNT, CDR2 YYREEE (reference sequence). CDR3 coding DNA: TGTGCCAGCAGCCCCGGACAGGGACGAACTGAAGCTTTCTTT. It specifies CASSPGQGRTEAFF.

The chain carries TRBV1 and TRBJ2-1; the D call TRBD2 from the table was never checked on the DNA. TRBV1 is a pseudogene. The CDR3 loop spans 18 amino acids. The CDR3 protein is CTSSQPTGGIAGGREQFF. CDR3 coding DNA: TGCACCAGCAGCCAACCCACCGGGGGAATAGCGGGAGGGCGGGAGCAGTTCTTC.

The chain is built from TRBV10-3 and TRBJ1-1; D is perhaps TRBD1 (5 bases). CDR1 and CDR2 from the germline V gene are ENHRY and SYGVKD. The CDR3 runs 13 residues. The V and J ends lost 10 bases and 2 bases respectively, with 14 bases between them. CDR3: CATSHDRNTEAFF. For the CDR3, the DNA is TGTGCCACCTCTCACGACAGAAACACTGAAGCTTTCTTT.

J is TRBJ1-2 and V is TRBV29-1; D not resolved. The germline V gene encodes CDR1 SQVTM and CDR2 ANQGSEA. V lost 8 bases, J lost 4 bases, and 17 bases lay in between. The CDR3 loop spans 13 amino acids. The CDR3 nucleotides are TGCAGCACATCTCTCTCCTGGCCCTATGGCTACACCTTC. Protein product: CSTSLSWPYGYTF.

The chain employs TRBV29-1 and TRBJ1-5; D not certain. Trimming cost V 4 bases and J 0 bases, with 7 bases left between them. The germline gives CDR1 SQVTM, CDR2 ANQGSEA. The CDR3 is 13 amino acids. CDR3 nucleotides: TGCAGCGTTGGAGGCTATAGCAATCAGCCCCAGCATTTT. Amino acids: CSVGGYSNQPQHF.

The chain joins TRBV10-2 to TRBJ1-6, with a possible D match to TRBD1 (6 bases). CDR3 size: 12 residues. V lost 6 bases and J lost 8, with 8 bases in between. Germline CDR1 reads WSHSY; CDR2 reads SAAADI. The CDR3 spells CASRAGDSPLHF. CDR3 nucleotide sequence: TGCGCCAGCAGGGCAGGGGATTCACCCCTCCACTTT.

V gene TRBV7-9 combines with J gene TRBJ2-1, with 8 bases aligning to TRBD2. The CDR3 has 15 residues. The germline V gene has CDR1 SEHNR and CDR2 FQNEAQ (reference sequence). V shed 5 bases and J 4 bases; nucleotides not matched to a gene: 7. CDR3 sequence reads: CASSPRGGVYNEQFF. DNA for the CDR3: TGTGCCAGCAGCCCCCGGGGGGGGGTATACAATGAGCAGTTCTTC.

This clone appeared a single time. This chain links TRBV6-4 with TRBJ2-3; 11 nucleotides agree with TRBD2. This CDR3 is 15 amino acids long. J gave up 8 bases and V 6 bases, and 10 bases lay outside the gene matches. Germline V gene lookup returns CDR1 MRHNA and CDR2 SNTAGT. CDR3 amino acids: CASRGTSGSESTQYF. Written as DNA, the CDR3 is TGTGCCAGCAGAGGTACTAGCGGGAGTGAAAGTACGCAGTATTTT.